This is a list of T cell receptor beta chains from one sample in a study of identical twins. Each CDR3 protein is one row after TCRdb ran MiXCR on the 5' RACE reads. The data show about 890,000 distinct CDR3 sequences, about 12% seen once. The same sample was also used in a study of yellow fever vaccine responses in identical twins.

Material for sequencing was PBMCs. These TCRs come from a woman in her late teens or twenties in good health. CDR3s include the opening cysteine and the closing phenylalanine or tryptophan. Each record gives: D gene, CDR3 length, J gene, clone size, V gene, CDR3 DNA, CDR3 protein. A D gene is named only where the DNA matches it firmly. A row's size may be missing; if present it is once, few, many or a size class.

D gene: .; CDR3 length: 13; J gene: TRBJ2-2; clone size: .; V gene: TRBV18; CDR3 DNA: TGTGCCAGCTCACCACCGACCAGCGGGGAGCTGTTTTTT; CDR3 protein: CASSPPTSGELFF
D gene: TRBD2; CDR3 length: 16; J gene: TRBJ2-5; clone size: .; V gene: TRBV7-9; CDR3 DNA: TGTGCCAGCAGCCCTAGCGGGCACTCCGAGGGAGAGACCCAGTACTTC; CDR3 protein: CASSPSGHSEGETQYF
D gene: TRBD1; CDR3 length: 15; J gene: TRBJ2-2; clone size: .; V gene: TRBV4-2; CDR3 DNA: TGTGCCAGCAGAATCCCGGGACAGGGAAACGGGGAGCTGTTTTTT; CDR3 protein: CASRIPGQGNGELFF
D gene: .; CDR3 length: 11; J gene: TRBJ2-7; clone size: many; V gene: TRBV4-1; CDR3 DNA: TGCGCCAGCAGCCAAGGTCTTGAGCAGTACTTC; CDR3 protein: CASSQGLEQYF
D gene: .; CDR3 length: 14; J gene: TRBJ1-5; clone size: few; V gene: TRBV20-1; CDR3 DNA: TGCAGTGCTAAGAACGGGGATAGCAATCAGCCCCAGCATTTT; CDR3 protein: CSAKNGDSNQPQHF
D gene: .; CDR3 length: 15; J gene: TRBJ2-2; clone size: .; V gene: TRBV4-1; CDR3 DNA: TGCGCCAGCAGCCAACCGGGATCGAACACCGGGGAGCTGTTTTTT; CDR3 protein: CASSQPGSNTGELFF
D gene: .; CDR3 length: 15; J gene: TRBJ2-5; clone size: few; V gene: TRBV12-3/TRBV12-4; CDR3 DNA: TGTGCCAGCAGAGTGGCTGGTGTGGTTCAAGAGACCCAGTACTTC; CDR3 protein: CASRVAGVVQETQYF
D gene: TRBD1; CDR3 length: 18; J gene: TRBJ2-5; clone size: few; V gene: TRBV27; CDR3 DNA: TGTGCCAGCAGTTTATCAGATCCCAGGGGGCGATCATGGCTGACCCAGTACTTC; CDR3 protein: CASSLSDPRGRSWLTQYF
D gene: .; CDR3 length: 12; J gene: TRBJ2-5; clone size: many; V gene: TRBV29-1; CDR3 DNA: TGCAGCGTTGAAAGTGTCCCGGGGACCCAGTACTTC; CDR3 protein: CSVESVPGTQYF
D gene: TRBD2; CDR3 length: 16; J gene: TRBJ2-7; clone size: .; V gene: TRBV27; CDR3 DNA: TGTGCCAGCAGTTTAGAATCCGCTAGCGGAACCTACGAGCAGTACTTC; CDR3 protein: CASSLESASGTYEQYF
D gene: .; CDR3 length: 13; J gene: TRBJ1-5; clone size: many; V gene: TRBV12-3/TRBV12-4; CDR3 DNA: TGTGCCAGCAGTTTATCTCCAATTGAGCCCCAGCATTTT; CDR3 protein: CASSLSPIEPQHF
D gene: .; CDR3 length: 15; J gene: TRBJ2-1; clone size: few; V gene: TRBV5-4; CDR3 DNA: TGTGCCAGCAGCGTTGCCAGGCCCGCCTACAATGAGCAGTTCTTC; CDR3 protein: CASSVARPAYNEQFF
D gene: TRBD2; CDR3 length: 14; J gene: TRBJ2-2; clone size: few; V gene: TRBV15; CDR3 DNA: TGTGCCACCAGCAGGTTGACTAGCATCGGGGAGCTGTTTTTT; CDR3 protein: CATSRLTSIGELFF
D gene: .; CDR3 length: 15; J gene: TRBJ2-3; clone size: .; V gene: TRBV7-8; CDR3 DNA: TGTGCCAGCAGCTTCCTCGGTGGGGTAACAGATACGCAGTATTTT; CDR3 protein: CASSFLGGVTDTQYF
D gene: .; CDR3 length: 13; J gene: TRBJ2-5; clone size: few; V gene: TRBV10-3; CDR3 DNA: TGTGCCATCAGTGAGGCAGGCCAAGAGACCCAGTACTTC; CDR3 protein: CAISEAGQETQYF
D gene: .; CDR3 length: 15; J gene: TRBJ2-3; clone size: .; V gene: TRBV10-3; CDR3 DNA: TGTGCCATCAGTGGCACAGGTGACAGCACAGATACGCAGTATTTT; CDR3 protein: CAISGTGDSTDTQYF
D gene: .; CDR3 length: 13; J gene: TRBJ2-5; clone size: few; V gene: TRBV3-1; CDR3 DNA: TGTGCCAGCAGCCAAAGGTTCCGAGAGACCCAGTACTTC; CDR3 protein: CASSQRFRETQYF
D gene: .; CDR3 length: 11; J gene: TRBJ1-2; clone size: .; V gene: TRBV2; CDR3 DNA: TGTGCCAGCAAGGGGCCCTATGGCTACACCTTC; CDR3 protein: CASKGPYGYTF
D gene: TRBD1; CDR3 length: 15; J gene: TRBJ2-7; clone size: few; V gene: TRBV12-3/TRBV12-4; CDR3 DNA: TGTGCCAGCAGAACCGGGACAGGGCCAACCTACGAGCAGTACTTC; CDR3 protein: CASRTGTGPTYEQYF
D gene: TRBD1; CDR3 length: 14; J gene: TRBJ2-3; clone size: few; V gene: TRBV6-1; CDR3 DNA: TGTGCCAGCAAAGGCGGGACAGGTTCAGATACGCAGTATTTT; CDR3 protein: CASKGGTGSDTQYF
D gene: TRBD2; CDR3 length: 15; J gene: TRBJ2-5; clone size: .; V gene: TRBV5-1; CDR3 DNA: TGCGCCAGCAGCCTCGAGGTTGCGGGAGGGGAGACCCAGTACTTC; CDR3 protein: CASSLEVAGGETQYF
D gene: .; CDR3 length: 14; J gene: TRBJ1-4; clone size: .; V gene: TRBV6-5; CDR3 DNA: TGTGCCAGCAGTTCCTCTTTTCGGGGGGAAAAACTGTTTTTT; CDR3 protein: CASSSSFRGEKLFF
D gene: TRBD2; CDR3 length: 11; J gene: TRBJ2-1; clone size: many; V gene: TRBV10-3; CDR3 DNA: TGTGCCATCAGTACTAGCGGTGAGCAGTTCTTC; CDR3 protein: CAISTSGEQFF
D gene: TRBD1; CDR3 length: 15; J gene: TRBJ2-1; clone size: few; V gene: TRBV7-3; CDR3 DNA: TGTGCCAGCAGCAAGGACAGGGGGATTAACAATGAGCAGTTCTTC; CDR3 protein: CASSKDRGINNEQFF
D gene: TRBD2; CDR3 length: 17; J gene: TRBJ2-5; clone size: .; V gene: TRBV12-3/TRBV12-4; CDR3 DNA: TGTGCCAGCAGTCCCGGACTAGCGGGAGTTGGGGGAGAGACCCAGTACTTC; CDR3 protein: CASSPGLAGVGGETQYF
D gene: .; CDR3 length: 19; J gene: TRBJ2-1; clone size: .; V gene: TRBV28; CDR3 DNA: TGTGCCAGCACCGGGCCCGGGGGCATCGGAGGCAGGTCCTACAATGAGCAGTTCTTC; CDR3 protein: CASTGPGGIGGRSYNEQFF
D gene: .; CDR3 length: 15; J gene: TRBJ1-2; clone size: many; V gene: TRBV6-5; CDR3 DNA: TGTGCCAGCAGTTCCGACACGCTTACTAACTATGGCTACACCTTC; CDR3 protein: CASSSDTLTNYGYTF
D gene: .; CDR3 length: 14; J gene: TRBJ2-1; clone size: .; V gene: TRBV11-2; CDR3 DNA: TGTGCCAGCAGCTTAGTAGCGACGGACAATGAGCAGTTCTTC; CDR3 protein: CASSLVATDNEQFF
D gene: TRBD2; CDR3 length: 17; J gene: TRBJ2-3; clone size: .; V gene: TRBV15; CDR3 DNA: TGTGCCACCAGCAGAGACAGCCTAGCGGGGTCGAGAGATACGCAGTATTTT; CDR3 protein: CATSRDSLAGSRDTQYF
D gene: TRBD2; CDR3 length: 15; J gene: TRBJ2-1; clone size: many; V gene: TRBV27; CDR3 DNA: TGTGCCAGCAGTCCCCTAGCGGGAGTGCGTGATGAGCAGTTCTTC; CDR3 protein: CASSPLAGVRDEQFF
D gene: .; CDR3 length: 14; J gene: TRBJ2-7; clone size: .; V gene: TRBV18; CDR3 DNA: TGTGCCAGCTCACTATACCGGGACACCTACGAGCAGTACTTC; CDR3 protein: CASSLYRDTYEQYF
D gene: TRBD2; CDR3 length: 16; J gene: TRBJ2-1; clone size: .; V gene: TRBV6-4; CDR3 DNA: TGTGCCAGCAGTGACTCCGGGACTAGCGGGGGCTATGAGCAGTTCTTC; CDR3 protein: CASSDSGTSGGYEQFF
D gene: TRBD2; CDR3 length: 15; J gene: TRBJ2-7; clone size: .; V gene: TRBV20-1; CDR3 DNA: TGCAGTGCTAGGGACGGACTAGCGGGAGTGCTCGAGCAGTACTTC; CDR3 protein: CSARDGLAGVLEQYF
D gene: TRBD1; CDR3 length: 14; J gene: TRBJ1-4; clone size: few; V gene: TRBV20-1; CDR3 DNA: TGCAGTGCTCTTTACAGGGGCCCGGGGGAAAAACTGTTTTTT; CDR3 protein: CSALYRGPGEKLFF
D gene: TRBD1; CDR3 length: 17; J gene: TRBJ2-1; clone size: few; V gene: TRBV25-1; CDR3 DNA: TGTGCCAGCAGTGAACTTGGGCCGGGACAGGGTAATGCTGAGCAGTTCTTC; CDR3 protein: CASSELGPGQGNAEQFF
D gene: TRBD2; CDR3 length: 13; J gene: TRBJ2-1; clone size: .; V gene: TRBV7-6; CDR3 DNA: TGTGCCAGCAGGGGGACTAGCCTCAATGAGCAGTTCTTC; CDR3 protein: CASRGTSLNEQFF
D gene: .; CDR3 length: 16; J gene: TRBJ2-3; clone size: few; V gene: TRBV7-8; CDR3 DNA: TGTGCCAGCAGCGGCCGTGGGGGCCCGGGCACAGATACGCAGTATTTT; CDR3 protein: CASSGRGGPGTDTQYF
D gene: TRBD2; CDR3 length: 18; J gene: TRBJ2-2; clone size: .; V gene: TRBV3-1; CDR3 DNA: TGTGCCAGCAGCCAAGGTCCTAGCGGGGGGCTGAACACCGGGGAGCTGTTTTTT; CDR3 protein: CASSQGPSGGLNTGELFF
D gene: .; CDR3 length: 14; J gene: TRBJ2-7; clone size: many; V gene: TRBV12-3/TRBV12-4; CDR3 DNA: TGTGCCAGCAGTCTCCGGGACACCTCCTACGAGCAGTACTTC; CDR3 protein: CASSLRDTSYEQYF
D gene: TRBD2; CDR3 length: 13; J gene: TRBJ2-1; clone size: many; V gene: TRBV20-1; CDR3 DNA: TGCAGTGCTAGCGGGAGGTCCTACAATGAGCAGTTCTTC; CDR3 protein: CSASGRSYNEQFF
D gene: .; CDR3 length: 10; J gene: TRBJ2-3; clone size: .; V gene: TRBV10-3; CDR3 DNA: TGTGCCACCAAGGGGGATACGCAGTATTTT; CDR3 protein: CATKGDTQYF